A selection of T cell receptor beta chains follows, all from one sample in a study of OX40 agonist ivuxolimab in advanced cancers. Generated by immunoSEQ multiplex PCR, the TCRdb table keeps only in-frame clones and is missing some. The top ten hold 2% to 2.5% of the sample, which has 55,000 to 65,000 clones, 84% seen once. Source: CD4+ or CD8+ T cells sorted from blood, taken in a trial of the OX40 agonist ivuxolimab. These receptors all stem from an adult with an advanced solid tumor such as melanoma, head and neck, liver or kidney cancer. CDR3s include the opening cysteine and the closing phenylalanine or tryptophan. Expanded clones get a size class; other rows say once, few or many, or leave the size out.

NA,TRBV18,CASSPGAGTQETQYF
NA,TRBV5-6,CASSLLGDLAKNIQYF
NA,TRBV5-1,CASSPGTGEVEAFF
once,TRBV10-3,CAISDSTSGGGETQYF
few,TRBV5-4,CASSTQREYGYTF
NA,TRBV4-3,CASSQDFRQDTEAFF
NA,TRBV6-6,CASSLQERQPQHF
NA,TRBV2,CASSEVVGEAFF
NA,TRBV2,CASRQGLGDIQYF
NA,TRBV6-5,CASSYSRTGNTGELFF
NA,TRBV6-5,CASRKGDLAGFEQYF
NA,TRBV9,CASSQGNSNQPQHF
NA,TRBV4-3,CASSHVAGAASEFF
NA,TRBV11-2,CASSPKTGGGELFF
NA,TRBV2,CASSLTSGPPSYEQYF
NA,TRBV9,CASSPSPSGREETQYF
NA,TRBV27,CASRGAGSGHNEQFF
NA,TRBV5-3,CASSLLRGENEKLFF
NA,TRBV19,CASSPGGTNEKLFF
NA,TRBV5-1,CASSLAPMKREETQYF